The rows below give T cell receptor beta chains drawn from one sample of a study of blood T cell repertoires in COVID-19. Using immunoSEQ multiplex PCR, the repertoire was profiled, and TCRdb retains in-frame clones only, with some absent. Seen here are roughly 97,000 clones, 70% to 85% observed once, and the top ten hold roughly 10%. Specimen: peripheral blood. The origin of the receptors is a man between 70 and 80 years old with acute or convalescent COVID-19. Both conserved end residues are part of each CDR3. Each record gives: clone size, J gene, V gene, D gene, CDR3 DNA, CDR3 protein. D genes are given only for firm matches. The listing skips clone size in some rows; elsewhere it reads once, few, many or a size class.

abundance: .; j_gene: TRBJ2-5; v_gene: TRBV5-1; d_gene: .; CDR3nt: TGCGCCAGCAGCTTTGGATACCAGGGAGAGACCCAGTACTTC; CDR3aa: CASSFGYQGETQYF
abundance: few; j_gene: TRBJ2-7; v_gene: TRBV5-4; d_gene: TRBD2; CDR3nt: TGTGCCAGCAGCTGGAGGCGGGAGAATATCGGGCAGTACTTC; CDR3aa: CASSWRRENIGQYF
abundance: .; j_gene: TRBJ1-6; v_gene: TRBV6-5; d_gene: TRBD1; CDR3nt: TGTGCCAGCAGATCTGACAGGGTTTCACCCCTCCACTTT; CDR3aa: CASRSDRVSPLHF
abundance: .; j_gene: TRBJ1-6; v_gene: TRBV7-2; d_gene: .; CDR3nt: TGTGCCAGCAGCCTCGGACTAGATAATTCACCCCTCCACTTT; CDR3aa: CASSLGLDNSPLHF
abundance: .; j_gene: TRBJ2-1; v_gene: TRBV9; d_gene: TRBD1; CDR3nt: TGTGCCAGCAGCTTTTTACAGGGGAACAATGAGCAGTTCTTC; CDR3aa: CASSFLQGNNEQFF
abundance: .; j_gene: TRBJ1-2; v_gene: TRBV6-4; d_gene: .; CDR3nt: TGTGCCAGCAGTGACTCGAGTCTGGGGGGAAGCGGCTACACCTTC; CDR3aa: CASSDSSLGGSGYTF
abundance: few; j_gene: TRBJ1-5; v_gene: TRBV18; d_gene: .; CDR3nt: TGTGCCAGCTCAAGGGACTACCCCGGGGGCAATCAGCCCCAGCATTTT; CDR3aa: CASSRDYPGGNQPQHF
abundance: once; j_gene: TRBJ2-1; v_gene: TRBV2; d_gene: .; CDR3nt: TGTGCCAGCAGGCCTCAGCAGGGTGAGCAGTTCTTC; CDR3aa: CASRPQQGEQFF
abundance: .; j_gene: TRBJ2-6; v_gene: TRBV4-3; d_gene: .; CDR3nt: TGCGCCAGCAGCCAAGAGTCCAGGGTGGATGGGGCCAACGTCCTGACTTTC; CDR3aa: CASSQESRVDGANVLTF
abundance: .; j_gene: TRBJ1-2; v_gene: TRBV9; d_gene: TRBD1; CDR3nt: TGTGCCAGCAGCGCCCGGAAACAGGGGCTTGGAAACTATGGCTACACCTTC; CDR3aa: CASSARKQGLGNYGYTF
abundance: few; j_gene: TRBJ1-3; v_gene: TRBV28; d_gene: .; CDR3nt: TGTGCCAGCAGCTCTAACCAGGGAGGAAACACCATATATTTT; CDR3aa: CASSSNQGGNTIYF
abundance: .; j_gene: TRBJ1-2; v_gene: TRBV6-5; d_gene: .; CDR3nt: TGTGCCAGCAGTTACTATCCTCAGGGTTCCTCCTATGGCTACACCTTC; CDR3aa: CASSYYPQGSSYGYTF
abundance: .; j_gene: TRBJ2-7; v_gene: TRBV27; d_gene: .; CDR3nt: TGTGCCAGCTCACCTCAAACAGGGTTGGTAAACTACGAGCAGTACTTC; CDR3aa: CASSPQTGLVNYEQYF
abundance: .; j_gene: TRBJ1-1; v_gene: TRBV18; d_gene: .; CDR3nt: TGTGCCAGCTCACCACCCGGAGTGAATCTCGCTGAAGCTTTCTTT; CDR3aa: CASSPPGVNLAEAFF
abundance: .; j_gene: TRBJ2-7; v_gene: TRBV7-9; d_gene: TRBD2; CDR3nt: TGTGCCAGCAGCTCCGGGACTATAGCCTCCTACGAGCAGTACTTC; CDR3aa: CASSSGTIASYEQYF
abundance: .; j_gene: TRBJ1-5; v_gene: TRBV6-2/TRBV6-3; d_gene: .; CDR3nt: TGTGCCAGCAGTGTTCTGGGAGGTCGGTCCCAGCCCCAGCATTTT; CDR3aa: CASSVLGGRSQPQHF
abundance: .; j_gene: TRBJ2-1; v_gene: TRBV7-2; d_gene: .; CDR3nt: TGTGCCAGCAGCTTATATCTCAGGAATGAGCAGTTCTTC; CDR3aa: CASSLYLRNEQFF
abundance: .; j_gene: TRBJ2-1; v_gene: TRBV27; d_gene: TRBD2; CDR3nt: TGTGCCAGCAGTTCGGGACTAGCGGGAGTAGTGTCCTACAATGAGCAGTTCTTC; CDR3aa: CASSSGLAGVVSYNEQFF
abundance: .; j_gene: TRBJ1-4; v_gene: TRBV6-6; d_gene: .; CDR3nt: TGTGCCAGCAGTCCCGATGAAAAACTGTTTTTT; CDR3aa: CASSPDEKLFF
abundance: once; j_gene: TRBJ2-5; v_gene: TRBV20-1; d_gene: .; CDR3nt: TGCAGTGCTAGGAGGGAGACCCAGTACTTC; CDR3aa: CSARRETQYF
abundance: once; j_gene: TRBJ2-3; v_gene: TRBV29-1; d_gene: .; CDR3nt: TGCAGCGTTGAAGATCCCTCGAGGTCTAGCACAGATACGCAGTATTTT; CDR3aa: CSVEDPSRSSTDTQYF
abundance: .; j_gene: TRBJ1-6; v_gene: TRBV3-1/TRBV3-2; d_gene: .; CDR3nt: TGTGCCAGCAGTCAGGGGAATTCACCCCTCCACTTT; CDR3aa: CASSQGNSPLHF
abundance: .; j_gene: TRBJ1-1; v_gene: TRBV9; d_gene: TRBD1; CDR3nt: TGTGCCAGCAGCGTAGAGACAGGGGAAGCTTTCTTT; CDR3aa: CASSVETGEAFF
abundance: few; j_gene: TRBJ2-1; v_gene: TRBV7-3; d_gene: TRBD2; CDR3nt: TGTGCCAGCAGCTTGGGCGGGGGGCGACACGATGAGCAGTTCTTC; CDR3aa: CASSLGGGRHDEQFF
abundance: .; j_gene: TRBJ1-5; v_gene: TRBV18; d_gene: TRBD1; CDR3nt: TGTGCCAGCTCACCGGGACAGACCTATCAGCCCCAGCATTTT; CDR3aa: CASSPGQTYQPQHF
abundance: .; j_gene: TRBJ2-2; v_gene: TRBV10-3; d_gene: .; CDR3nt: TGTGCCATCAAAGGCGGGGCTGAGGACACCGGGGAGCTGTTTTTT; CDR3aa: CAIKGGAEDTGELFF
abundance: .; j_gene: TRBJ1-3; v_gene: TRBV5-5; d_gene: TRBD1; CDR3nt: TGTGCCAGCAGCTCGACAGGGGGCGTTGACACCATATATTTT; CDR3aa: CASSSTGGVDTIYF
abundance: .; j_gene: TRBJ1-1; v_gene: TRBV5-4; d_gene: .; CDR3nt: TGTGCCAGCAGCTTGGGAGTGTCGTCCTACACTGAAGCTTTCTTT; CDR3aa: CASSLGVSSYTEAFF
abundance: once; j_gene: TRBJ2-2; v_gene: TRBV24-1; d_gene: TRBD1; CDR3nt: TGTGCCACCAGTGATCCCGGGACAGGGGACACCGGGGAGCTGTTTTTT; CDR3aa: CATSDPGTGDTGELFF
abundance: once; j_gene: TRBJ1-1; v_gene: TRBV29-1; d_gene: .; CDR3nt: TGCAGCGTTGACGGCCGGGGGAACACTGAAGCTTTCTTT; CDR3aa: CSVDGRGNTEAFF
abundance: .; j_gene: TRBJ1-2; v_gene: TRBV10-1; d_gene: .; CDR3nt: TGCGCCAGCAGTATACGAGGGCAGTTTCGAGGGGAGGTCCGTGGCTACACCTTC; CDR3aa: CASSIRGQFRGEVRGYTF
abundance: .; j_gene: TRBJ1-6; v_gene: TRBV19; d_gene: .; CDR3nt: TGTGCCAGTAGGTCCTTGCAAGGGGGTAATTCACCCCTCCACTTT; CDR3aa: CASRSLQGGNSPLHF
abundance: few; j_gene: TRBJ1-1; v_gene: TRBV4-2; d_gene: .; CDR3nt: TGTGCCAGCAGCCAAGGACGGGGGGTGAACACTGAAGCTTTCTTT; CDR3aa: CASSQGRGVNTEAFF
abundance: few; j_gene: TRBJ2-2; v_gene: TRBV13; d_gene: .; CDR3nt: TGTGCCAACCGCCCGGTCTTGAACGGGGAGCTGTTTTTT; CDR3aa: CANRPVLNGELFF
abundance: .; j_gene: TRBJ2-4; v_gene: TRBV15; d_gene: TRBD2; CDR3nt: TGTGCCACCAGCACAATTCTAGCGGGGGGTCTCAAAAACATTCAGTACTTC; CDR3aa: CATSTILAGGLKNIQYF
abundance: once; j_gene: TRBJ1-6; v_gene: TRBV9; d_gene: .; CDR3nt: TGTGCCAGCAGCGGGAGTTCGCGGGAAGATTCACCCCTCCACTTT; CDR3aa: CASSGSSREDSPLHF
abundance: .; j_gene: TRBJ1-1; v_gene: TRBV25-1; d_gene: .; CDR3nt: TGTGCCAGCAGCCTAAACGGGGGGCGAGGGAACACTGAAGCTTTCTTT; CDR3aa: CASSLNGGRGNTEAFF
abundance: .; j_gene: TRBJ2-1; v_gene: TRBV19; d_gene: .; CDR3nt: TGTGCCAGTAGTTCACAGGGATATCCCGAAAATGAGCAGTTCTTC; CDR3aa: CASSSQGYPENEQFF
abundance: .; j_gene: TRBJ2-3; v_gene: TRBV19; d_gene: TRBD1; CDR3nt: TGTGCCAGTGGTGGGACAGACAGGGGTAAAGATACGCAGTATTTT; CDR3aa: CASGGTDRGKDTQYF
abundance: .; j_gene: TRBJ1-2; v_gene: TRBV28; d_gene: TRBD1; CDR3nt: TGTGCCAGCACCCGGGACAGGGGGTCCTATGGCTACACCTTC; CDR3aa: CASTRDRGSYGYTF